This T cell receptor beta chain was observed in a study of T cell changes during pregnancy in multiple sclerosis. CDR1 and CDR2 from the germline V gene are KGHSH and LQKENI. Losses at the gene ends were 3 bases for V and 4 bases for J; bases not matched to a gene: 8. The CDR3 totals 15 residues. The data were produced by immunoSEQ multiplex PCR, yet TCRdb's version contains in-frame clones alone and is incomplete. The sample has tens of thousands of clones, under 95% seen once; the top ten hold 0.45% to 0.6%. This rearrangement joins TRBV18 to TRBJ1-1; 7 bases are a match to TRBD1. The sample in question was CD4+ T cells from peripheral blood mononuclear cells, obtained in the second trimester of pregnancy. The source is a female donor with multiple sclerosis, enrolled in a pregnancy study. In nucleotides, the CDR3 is TGTGCCAGCTCACCTTTGACAGGGCCCTTCACTGAAGCTTTCTTT. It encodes CASSPLTGPFTEAFF.